Below, one T cell receptor beta chain is given with its context. This specimen belongs to a study of blood T cell repertoires in COVID-19. Study members were between about 18 and 90 years old and lived in roughly 24 US regions. This CDR3 is built from 15 residues. The V end was cut by 6 bases, the J end by 9 bases, with 18 bases between. The germline V gene has CDR1 MNHEY and CDR2 SVGEGT. Repertoires were generated with immunoSEQ multiplex PCR, while TCRdb's copy carries only in-frame clones and drops some. There are about 310,000 clones in the sample; approximately 83% occur only once, and less than 2.5% lies in the top ten.

Sequencing was performed on PBMCs or T cells enriched from blood (not recorded which). The receptor was isolated from a man between 25 and 39 years old who had recovered from COVID-19. The genes are TRBV6-2 or TRBV6-3 and TRBJ1-6, with D unclear. CDR3 region: CASSPPSDFGSPLHF. CDR3 coding DNA: TGTGCCAGCAGCCCCCCGAGTGACTTTGGTTCACCCCTCCACTTT.